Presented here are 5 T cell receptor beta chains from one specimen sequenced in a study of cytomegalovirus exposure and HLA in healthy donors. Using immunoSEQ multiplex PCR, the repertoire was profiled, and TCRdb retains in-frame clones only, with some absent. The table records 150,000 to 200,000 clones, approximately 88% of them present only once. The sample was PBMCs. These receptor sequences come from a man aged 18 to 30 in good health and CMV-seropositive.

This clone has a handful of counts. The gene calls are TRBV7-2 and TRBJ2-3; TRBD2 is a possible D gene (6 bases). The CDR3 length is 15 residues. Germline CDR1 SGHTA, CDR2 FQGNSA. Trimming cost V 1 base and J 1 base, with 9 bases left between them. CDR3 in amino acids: CASSLVASGTDTQYF. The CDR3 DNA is TGTGCCAGCAGCTTAGTGGCTAGCGGCACAGATACGCAGTATTTT.

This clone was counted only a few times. The CDR3 DNA follows: TGCGCCAGCAGCTTGGGACAGGGGCTGACCACCGGGGAGCTGTTTTTT. It is translated as CASSLGQGLTTGELFF. This chain connects TRBV5-1 to TRBJ2-2; 8 bases map to TRBD1. Germline V lookup: CDR1 SGHRS, CDR2 YFSETQ. With 0 bases clipped from V and 4 bases from J, the junction kept 5 bases outside the gene matches. The CDR3 has 16 amino acids.

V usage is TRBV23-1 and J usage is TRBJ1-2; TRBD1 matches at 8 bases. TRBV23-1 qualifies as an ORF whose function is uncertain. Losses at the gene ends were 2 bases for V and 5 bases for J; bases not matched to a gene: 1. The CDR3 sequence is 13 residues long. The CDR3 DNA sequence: TGCGCCAGCAGTCAAACAGGGGGGTATGGCTACACCTTC. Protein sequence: CASSQTGGYGYTF.

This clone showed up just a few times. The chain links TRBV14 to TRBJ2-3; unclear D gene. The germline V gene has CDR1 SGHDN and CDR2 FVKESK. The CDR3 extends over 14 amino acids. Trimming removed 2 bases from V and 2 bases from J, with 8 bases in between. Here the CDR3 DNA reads TGTGCCAGCAGCCAACTGCGGAACACAGATACGCAGTATTTT. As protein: CASSQLRNTDTQYF.

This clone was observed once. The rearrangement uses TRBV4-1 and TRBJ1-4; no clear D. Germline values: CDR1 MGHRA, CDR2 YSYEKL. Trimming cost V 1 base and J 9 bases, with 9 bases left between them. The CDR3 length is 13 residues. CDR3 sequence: CASSQVSGQKLFF. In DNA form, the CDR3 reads TGCGCCAGCAGCCAAGTTAGCGGGCAAAAACTGTTTTTT.